Listed below are T cell receptor beta chains from one sample, sequenced in a study of identifying expanded T cells in peripheral blood. Clones were sequenced by immunoSEQ multiplex PCR, and TCRdb holds only the in-frame ones, with some missing. This table holds 80,000 to 95,000 clones, about 87% found once. Sample: blood. These receptors originate from a person aged 18-69 years in good health. CDR3s include the opening cysteine and the closing phenylalanine or tryptophan. A D gene is named only where the DNA matches it firmly.

v_call	j_call	d_call	cdr3_aa
TRBV7-9	TRBJ1-2	TRBD1	CASSPGQGRWGYTF
TRBV5-6	TRBJ2-5	NA	CASSSVPTAREETQYF
TRBV6-1	TRBJ2-7	NA	CASSLQGLSYEQYF
TRBV2	TRBJ2-3	NA	CASRKLASTDTQYF
TRBV6-6	TRBJ2-7	TRBD2	CASSFRRLAENYEQYF
TRBV7-9	TRBJ2-3	NA	CASSLPSDGTDTQYF
TRBV5-5	TRBJ1-3	NA	CASSLSGSNTIYF
TRBV5-4	TRBJ2-1	TRBD2	CASTASGRAYNEQFF
TRBV30	TRBJ2-1	TRBD1	CAWSGIWGQGGNEQFF
TRBV7-9	TRBJ2-1	NA	CASSFGDGLYNEQFF
TRBV6-6	TRBJ1-2	TRBD1	CASSYSPQGASYGYTF
TRBV25-1	TRBJ2-1	TRBD2	CASSDALPLAGDYNEQFF
TRBV7-3	TRBJ2-2	TRBD1	CASSLGTGGAGELFF
TRBV6-4	TRBJ2-3	NA	CASSEKGPTDTQYF
TRBV6-5	TRBJ1-6	NA	CASSEMWTDSPLHF
TRBV27	TRBJ2-7	NA	CASSLENGPSYEQYF
TRBV6-6	TRBJ1-1	NA	CASSYGGTEAFF
TRBV7-2	TRBJ1-2	NA	CASSMGQGGGYTF
TRBV6-4	TRBJ2-3	TRBD1	CASSDSGGQGPTDTQYF
TRBV4-1	TRBJ1-4	NA	CASSRYEGEKLFF
TRBV5-1	TRBJ1-2	NA	CASSLASGEGLFDYGYTF
TRBV15	TRBJ1-4	NA	CATSRATGSNEKLFF